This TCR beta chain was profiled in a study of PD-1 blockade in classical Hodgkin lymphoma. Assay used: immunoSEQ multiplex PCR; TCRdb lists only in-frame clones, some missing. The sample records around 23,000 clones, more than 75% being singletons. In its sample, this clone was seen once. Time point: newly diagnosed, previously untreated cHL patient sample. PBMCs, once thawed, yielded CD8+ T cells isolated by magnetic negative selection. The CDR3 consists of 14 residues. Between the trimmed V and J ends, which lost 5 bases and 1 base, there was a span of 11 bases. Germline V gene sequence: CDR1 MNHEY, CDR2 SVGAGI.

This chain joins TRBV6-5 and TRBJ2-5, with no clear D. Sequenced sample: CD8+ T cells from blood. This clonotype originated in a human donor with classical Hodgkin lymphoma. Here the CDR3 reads CASSPRRTQETQYF. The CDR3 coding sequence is TGTGCCAGCAGTCCACGGCGGACCCAAGAGACCCAGTACTTC.